This passage covers 3 T cell receptor beta chains from one sample sequenced in a study of regulatory T cells. Study-wide results and caveats: In CD3G-deficient patients, conventional CD4+ T cells were enriched for hydrophobic CDR3 residues at positions 6 and 7.

These receptors lack a known antigen. The primer mix had 52 TRBV and 13 TRBJ primers. Sequenced by immunoSEQ multiplex PCR; TCRdb stores in-frame clones only, minus some. The sample lists about 18,000 clones, about 79% occurring once. Sample: conventional CD4+ T cells sorted from blood. The receptor source for this set is a person between 30 and 45 years old with CD3G deficiency.

This chain links TRBV7-2 with TRBJ2-7; 7 bases align to TRBD2. V was pared by 0 bases and J by 2 bases, with 10 bases of the junction left unmatched. This CDR3 is built from 17 residues. The germline V gene encodes CDR1 SGHTA and CDR2 FQGNSA. DNA for the CDR3: TGTGCCAGCAGCTTAGCTCCACGGGGACTATCCACCTACGAGCAGTACTTC. This translates into CASSLAPRGLSTYEQYF.

V gene TRBV28 combines with J gene TRBJ2-7, with D perhaps matching TRBD1 (5 bases). With 2 bases removed from V and 3 bases from J, the gap between germline ends came to 14 bases. Germline-derived CDR1 and CDR2 are MDHEN and SYDVKM. This CDR3 contains 15 residues. In DNA, the CDR3 is TGTGCCAGCAGTTTAATAGGACACAAGCACTACGAGCAGTACTTC. This translates into CASSLIGHKHYEQYF.

The V gene is TRBV27, the J gene TRBJ1-1; D unclear. This CDR3 region has 13 residues. The germline gives CDR1 MNHEY, CDR2 SMNVEV (reference sequence). Trimming removed 0 bases from V and 6 bases from J, with 8 bases in between. The CDR3 reads CASSLSVGAEAFF. As DNA, the CDR3 is TGTGCCAGCAGTTTATCGGTGGGCGCTGAAGCTTTCTTT.